The entry below describes one T cell receptor beta chain. The data were produced by immunoSEQ multiplex PCR, yet TCRdb's version contains in-frame clones alone and is incomplete. The sample yields about 300,000 clones, under 90% seen once. The data originate from a study of blood T cell repertoires in COVID-19. The V gene lost 3 bases and the J gene lost 8 bases, with 22 bases spanning the gap. The CDR3 sequence is 16 residues long. Germline assignment: CDR1 LGHDT and CDR2 YNNKEL (reference sequence). This chain links TRBV3-1 (or the pseudogene TRBV3-2) with TRBJ1-2, with TRBD1 as a possible D gene (5 bases). This clonotype was obtained from a woman aged 40 to 50 who had recovered from COVID-19. Sequencing was done on a sample of PBMCs or T cells enriched from blood (not recorded which). The DNA of the CDR3 is TGTGCCAGCAGCCAGGTAACAGGCACAAGCTGGGGCGGCTACACCTTC. Residues: CASSQVTGTSWGGYTF.